Sequencing of this T cell receptor beta chain was carried out in a study of T cell clones after liver transplantation. Germline assignment: CDR1 SGDLS and CDR2 YYNGEE. The V end lost 0 bases, the J end lost 8 bases, and 23 bases lay between the germline ends. The CDR3 is made up of 17 amino acids. Method: immunoSEQ multiplex PCR; TCRdb's copy keeps in-frame clones and lacks some. The sample records about 75,000 clones, approximately 81% being singletons. The sample was CD4+ T cells from blood, taken roughly 50 months after liver transplant. The receptor's source is a human patient who received a liver transplant. A share of the T cells may be of graft donor origin. The chain recombines TRBV9 with TRBJ2-5; a possible D gene is TRBD1 (6 bases). The CDR3, as DNA: TGTGCCAGCAGCGTAGCAATAAGTAATGGGGGCGAGAAAACCCAGTACTTC. It encodes CASSVAISNGGEKTQYF.